The sequence of this T cell receptor beta chain was determined in a study of blood T cell repertoires in COVID-19. The overall study: There were acute and convalescent COVID-19 samples, and they came from the United States, Italy and Spain.

This CDR3 is built from 15 residues. The V gene lost 4 bases and the J gene lost 4 bases, with 11 bases spanning the gap. The V gene's germline CDR1 is MNHEY and CDR2 SVGEGT. Per the study methods: Cell counts per sample came from amplifying reference gene primers. The assay was immunoSEQ multiplex PCR, and TCRdb's table has in-frame clones only and misses some. Clone size and V and J calls were adopted from that table, with D and trimming inferred from the DNA. The sample shows 200,000 to 250,000 clones, around 85% of them seen only once. The TCR originated in a woman aged 45-60 years in a cohort exposed to, infected with or recovered from COVID-19 (not recorded which). Material: PBMCs or T cells enriched from blood (not recorded which). The chain uses TRBV6-2 or TRBV6-3 and TRBJ2-6; possibly TRBD2 for D (7 bases). Here the CDR3 reads CASSSQGLGANVLTF. In DNA form, the CDR3 reads TGTGCCAGCAGTTCACAGGGACTAGGGGCCAACGTCCTGACTTTC.